The 26 T cell receptor beta chains in this list originate from one sample, sequenced in a study of blood T cell repertoires in COVID-19 (dated by TCRdb to the early 2020s). Library preparation was by the immunoSEQ multiplex PCR assay. TCRdb carries this immuneACCESS record with in-frame sequences only. Its versions omit some clonotypes, under half of them owing to an unresolved V gene in the studies checked, with the rest unexplained. This sample lists 220,000 or so clones; approximately 84% were detected once. Jointly, the top ten make up 2.9% of the sample. Sequenced input: peripheral blood. The origin of the receptors is a man aged 50-60 years who had recovered from COVID-19.

In DNA, the CDR3 is TGTGCCAGCAGCCGGGAGAACAGCCCTAACTATGGCTACACCTTC. Residues: CASSRENSPNYGYTF. The rearrangement links TRBV2 to TRBJ1-2; D remains unclear. The CDR3 contains 15 residues. The germline V and J ends were trimmed by 6 bases and 0 bases, with 14 bases remaining between them. In germline, CDR1 is SNHLY, CDR2 FYNNEI.

Comment on this clone: The same CDR3 also results from other DNA sequences found in this sample. V usage is TRBV28 and J usage is TRBJ2-1; maybe TRBD2 (5 bases). The CDR3 is made up of 11 amino acids. Trimming removed 2 bases from V and 10 bases from J, with 6 bases in between. Per the germline V gene, CDR1 is MDHEN and CDR2 is SYDVKM. The CDR3 DNA follows: TGTGCCAGCAGTTTAAGGAGGGAGCAGTTCTTC. This sequence encodes CASSLRREQFF.

The V and J genes are TRBV5-5 and TRBJ1-5; TRBD1 agrees at 8 bases. The germline V gene encodes CDR1 SGHKS and CDR2 YYEKEE (reference sequence). V was clipped by 2 bases and J by 4 bases; unmatched bases: 8. The length of the CDR3 is 16 residues. The CDR3 coding sequence is TGTGCCAGCAGCTTAATTGGTACAGGGGGAAATCAGCCCCAGCATTTT. Its translation is CASSLIGTGGNQPQHF.

This clone was counted ten times or more. The V gene is TRBV5-4, the J gene TRBJ1-2, with D maybe TRBD1 (6 bases). Trimming removed 0 bases from V and 4 bases from J, with 13 bases in between. Germline CDR1 is SGHNT and CDR2 is YYREEE (reference sequence). CDR3 length: 15 amino acids. In DNA, the CDR3 is TGTGCCAGCAGCTTGGACAGGGAATCGAGCTATGGCTACACCTTC. Translating it yields CASSLDRESSYGYTF.

A single count supports this clone. The chain employs TRBV11-2 and TRBJ1-2, with TRBD1 matching 10 bases. The J segment lost 6 bases and the V segment lost 5 bases, leaving 9 bases of the junction unmatched. Per the germline V gene, CDR1 is SGHAT and CDR2 is FQNNGV. The CDR3 is 15 residues long. CDR3 protein: CASSRETGGVNGYTF. The CDR3 bases are TGTGCCAGCAGCCGTGAGACAGGGGGCGTGAATGGCTACACCTTC.

The rearrangement uses TRBV7-9 and TRBJ2-2, with D maybe TRBD1 (5 bases). Trimming removed 5 bases at V and 3 bases at J, with 16 bases between. Germline V gene data show CDR1 as SEHNR and CDR2 as FQNEAQ (reference sequence). The CDR3 is made up of 16 amino acids. CDR3 nucleotide sequence: TGTGCCAGCAGCGTAGGTACAGGCTTTTACACCGGGGAGCTGTTTTTT. Translation: CASSVGTGFYTGELFF. Full variable domain (remainder filled in from reference TRBV7-9 and TRBJ2-2): DTGVSQNPRHKITKRGQNVTFRCDPISEHNRLYWYRQTLGQGPEFLTYFQNEAQLEKSRLLSDRFSAERPKGSFSTLEIQRTEQGDSAMYLCASSVGTGFYTGELFFGEGSRLTVL.

V is TRBV6-6 and J is TRBJ2-7; possibly TRBD1 for D (5 bases). Germline V gene lookup returns CDR1 MNHNY and CDR2 SVGAGI (reference sequence). V lost 7 bases to trimming and J lost 1 base, with 11 bases between them. The CDR3 loop spans 13 amino acids. In DNA, the CDR3 is TGTGCCAGCACCACGACAGATTCCTACGAGCAGTACTTC. Amino acids: CASTTTDSYEQYF.

This clone was counted only a few times. The chain combines TRBV11-2 with TRBJ1-1, with a possible D match to TRBD1 (6 bases). Germline V gene lookup returns CDR1 SGHAT and CDR2 FQNNGV. The CDR3 is made up of 15 amino acids. V was pared by 4 bases and J by 1 base, with 13 bases between. CDR3 amino acids: CASSSTGPGNTEAFF. CDR3 nucleotide sequence: TGTGCCAGCAGCTCCACAGGGCCGGGGAACACTGAAGCTTTCTTT.

This chain's CDR3 is CASSHHADFYEQYF. CDR3 DNA sequence: TGTGCCAGCAGCCACCACGCCGACTTCTACGAGCAGTACTTC. The chain couples TRBV11-2 to TRBJ2-7; D not certain. Germline CDR1 is SGHAT and CDR2 is FQNNGV. The CDR3 sequence is 14 residues long. Trimming removed 5 bases from V and 3 bases from J, with 14 bases in between.

This chain connects TRBV3-1 (or the pseudogene TRBV3-2) to TRBJ2-3, with unresolved D. The germline V and J ends were trimmed by 3 bases and 0 bases, with 4 bases remaining between them. The CDR3 is made up of 13 amino acids. Per the germline V gene, CDR1 is LGHDT and CDR2 is YNNKEL (reference sequence). The CDR3 DNA reads as TGTGCCAGCAGCCACCTCAGCACAGATACGCAGTATTTT. Its translation is CASSHLSTDTQYF.

As concerns this clone: A read error may produce the germline difference seen at one junction end. The V and J genes are TRBV5-8 and TRBJ2-7; 7 positions agree with TRBD2. Germline assignment: CDR1 SGHTS and CDR2 YDEGEE. This CDR3 is built from 16 residues. The CDR3 bases are TGTGCCAGCAGCTTGGCCCGCGCGGGAGCGCTCTACGGGCAGTACTTC. This sequence encodes CASSLARAGALYGQYF.

The V and J genes are TRBV5-6 and TRBJ2-5, with 11 bases matching TRBD2. V lost 4 bases, J lost 5 bases, and 16 bases stayed unmatched. The CDR3 spans 18 residues. Germline assignment: CDR1 SGHDT and CDR2 YYEEEE. The CDR3 sequence: CASSPPVGIAGGRETQYF. The CDR3 DNA reads TGTGCCAGCAGCCCCCCGGTGGGCATAGCGGGAGGGAGGGAGACCCAGTACTTC.

This chain connects TRBV5-1 to TRBJ2-5; TRBD1 is a possible D gene (5 bases). The CDR3 is made up of 15 amino acids. CDR1 is SGHRS and CDR2 is YFSETQ in the germline V gene. V shed 4 bases and J shed 2 bases, with 15 bases lying between them. Written as DNA, the CDR3 is TGCGCCAGCAGCCCCCTTCAGGGCGAACAAGAGACCCAGTACTTC. It encodes CASSPLQGEQETQYF.

The chain employs TRBV19 and TRBJ2-1, with 9 bases identical to TRBD1. Germline-derived CDR1 and CDR2 are LNHDA and SQIVND (reference sequence). The J segment lost 9 bases and the V segment lost 10 bases, leaving 7 bases of the junction unmatched. This CDR3 region has 12 residues. CDR3 sequence: CATGQGGSEQFF. DNA for the CDR3: TGTGCCACGGGACAGGGCGGGAGTGAGCAGTTCTTC.

This clone was counted between two and nine times. CDR3 loop: CASSLDRGGYEQYF. CDR3 nucleotides: TGCGCCAGCAGCTTGGACAGGGGCGGCTACGAGCAGTACTTC. The rearrangement links TRBV5-1 to TRBJ2-7; 7 nucleotides line up with TRBD1. CDR3 length equals 14 residues. With V trimmed by 0 bases and J by 3 bases, 3 bases remained unmatched. Looked up from germline, CDR1 is SGHRS and CDR2 is YFSETQ. Filled out from reference TRBV5-1 and TRBJ2-7, the complete variable domain reads KAGVTQTPRYLIKTRGQQVTLSCSPISGHRSVSWYQQTPGQGLQFLFEYFSETQRNKGNFPGRFSGRQFSNSRSEMNVSTLELGDSALYLCASSLDRGGYEQYFGPGTRLTVT.

The chain is built from TRBV13 and TRBJ2-2; TRBD2 agrees at 7 bases. Germline V gene lookup returns CDR1 PRHDT and CDR2 FYEKMQ (reference sequence). The CDR3 has 19 amino acids. V shed 4 bases and J 6 bases; nucleotides not matched to a gene: 20. The chain's CDR3 is CASSSRGTPVQSVPGELFF. The CDR3 coding sequence is TGTGCCAGCAGCTCGCGGGGGACTCCGGTTCAGTCCGTCCCCGGGGAGCTGTTTTTT.

This CDR3 reads CARPRTGALFMNTEAFF. CDR3 sequence (DNA): TGTGCCAGACCCCGGACAGGCGCCCTGTTCATGAACACTGAAGCTTTCTTT. The rearrangement uses TRBV2 and TRBJ1-1; 7 bases line up with TRBD1. Looked up from germline, CDR1 is SNHLY and CDR2 is FYNNEI. The CDR3 spans 17 residues. V was clipped by 9 bases and J by 0 bases; unmatched bases: 16.

The J gene is TRBJ1-4, the V gene TRBV28, with 9 positions matching TRBD1. This CDR3 is built from 15 residues. The ends lost 8 bases at V and 5 bases at J; junction bases unmatched: 9. Germline V CDR1 and CDR2: MDHEN, SYDVKM. In DNA, the CDR3 is TGTGCCAGCGCCCGACCGGGGACAGGGAATGAAAAACTGTTTTTT. Residues: CASARPGTGNEKLFF.

This chain joins TRBV5-6 and TRBJ2-7; TRBD1 might be the D (5 bases). The CDR3 is 15 residues long. CDR1 SGHDT and CDR2 YYEEEE come from the germline V gene. V gave up 1 base and J gave up 2 bases, with 13 bases separating them. CDR3 bases: TGTGCCAGCAGCTTGCTCAGGGTTCCCCCCTACGAGCAGTACTTC. It translates to CASSLLRVPPYEQYF.

This clone was counted only a few times. The rearrangement links TRBV6-6 to TRBJ2-2; TRBD2 might be the D (6 bases). This CDR3 spans 14 amino acids. V was cut by 9 bases and J by 6 bases, with 17 bases left in between. CDR1 MNHNY and CDR2 SVGAGI come from the germline V gene (reference sequence). The CDR3 sequence: CASVKEGLSGELFF. CDR3 bases: TGTGCCAGTGTTAAGGAGGGCCTATCCGGGGAGCTGTTTTTT.

The chain joins TRBV19 to TRBJ2-3; no clear D gene. CDR3 length: 15 amino acids. Germline CDR1 reads LNHDA; CDR2 reads SQIVND (reference sequence). Trimming took off 3 bases at V and 3 bases at J, with 13 bases between the two ends. CDR3 amino acids: CASSMERVWTDTQYF. CDR3 coding DNA: TGTGCCAGTAGTATGGAGAGAGTGTGGACAGATACGCAGTATTTT.

This sequence joins TRBV3-1 (or the pseudogene TRBV3-2) and TRBJ1-1, with D perhaps TRBD1 (6 bases). Per the germline V gene, CDR1 is LGHDT and CDR2 is YNNKEL (reference sequence). The CDR3 contains 15 residues. The V gene lost 2 bases and the J gene lost 1 base, with 11 bases spanning the gap. CDR3 region: CASSQPQGGNTEAFF. In DNA, the CDR3 is TGTGCCAGCAGCCAACCACAGGGTGGGAACACTGAAGCTTTCTTT.

This clone was seen a single time. This rearrangement joins TRBV4-1 to TRBJ2-1, with TRBD2 matching over 10 bases. Germline CDR1 MGHRA, CDR2 YSYEKL. CDR3 length: 15 amino acids. V was pared by 4 bases and J by 6 bases, with 6 bases of the junction left unmatched. In DNA form, the CDR3 reads TGCGCCAGCAGCCCGCGGGTAGCGGGAGGCAATGAGCAGTTCTTC. Encoded protein: CASSPRVAGGNEQFF.

The chain couples TRBV6-5 to TRBJ2-2, with D perhaps matching TRBD1 (6 bases). Per the germline V gene, CDR1 is MNHEY and CDR2 is SVGAGI. The CDR3 spans 14 residues. Deletions cut 5 bases from V and 9 bases from J, with 16 bases between. This CDR3 reads CASSPTGYHRELFF. As DNA, the CDR3 is TGTGCCAGCAGTCCAACAGGGTATCACCGGGAGCTGTTTTTT.

This sequence joins TRBV11-2 and TRBJ2-1; D uncertain. Trimming left V 6 bases short and J 0 bases short, with 6 bases between. The germline CDR1 and CDR2 sequences are SGHAT and FQNNGV. CDR3 length: 13 residues. The CDR3 sequence is CASRAISYNEQFF. The CDR3 DNA reads TGTGCCAGCAGAGCGATCTCCTACAATGAGCAGTTCTTC. Based on the CDR3 plus reference TRBV11-2 and TRBJ2-1, the full variable domain is EAGVAQSPRYKIIEKRQSVAFWCNPISGHATLYWYQQILGQGPKLLIQFQNNGVVDDSQLPKDRFSAERLKGVDSTLKIQPAKLEDSAVYLCASRAISYNEQFFGPGTRLTVL.

CDR3 residues: CAWSVFAGRGEQFF. The CDR3 DNA follows: TGTGCCTGGAGTGTCTTTGCGGGACGAGGTGAGCAGTTCTTC. The chain employs TRBV30 and TRBJ2-1; D perhaps matches TRBD2 (6 bases). Germline V gene sequence: CDR1 GTSNPN, CDR2 SVGIG (reference sequence). V shed 0 bases and J shed 9 bases, with 15 bases lying between them. The CDR3 is 14 residues long.